Given below is one T cell receptor beta chain in context. Its antigen is still unknown. Researchers ran the PCR with 60 Vbeta and 13 Jbeta primers. Using immunoSEQ multiplex PCR, the repertoire was profiled, and TCRdb retains in-frame clones only, with some absent. This table has under 250,000 clones, 70% to 80% appearing once. Germline V CDR1 and CDR2: LNHNV, YYDKDF (reference sequence). The trim removed 1 base at V and 8 bases at J, leaving 9 bases unmatched. This CDR3 is built from 16 residues. The data originate from a study of cytomegalovirus exposure and HLA in healthy donors. Study outcomes and limitations: The study found most TCR sequences rare, yet found some public TCRs in many donors.

The clonotype was recovered from a woman aged 25-40 years in good health and CMV-seronegative. V gene TRBV15 combines with J gene TRBJ2-1, with TRBD2 identical over 9 bases. Specimen: PBMCs. CDR3 in DNA: TGTGCCACCAGCAGAGGCGGGACTAGCAGGATCGATGAGCAGTTCTTC. This translates into CATSRGGTSRIDEQFF.